The 24 T cell receptor beta chains reported below all come from one sample, sequenced in a study. TCRdb re-called the 5' RACE reads through MiXCR, storing one row per CDR3 protein. The sample has some 62,000 distinct CDR3 sequences, roughly 30% seen once. What was sequenced was tumor-infiltrating naive CD4+ T cells sorted from the breast tumor. Subset of the sample: naive CD4+ T cells, CD4+CD45RA+CD25-. Receptors were obtained from a female donor with breast cancer.

V usage is TRBV7-6 and J usage is TRBJ2-7; the D gene could be TRBD1 or TRBD2 (6 bases each). Germline assignment: CDR1 SGHVS and CDR2 FNYEAQ. CDR3 size: 15 residues. Trimming took off 4 bases at V and 0 bases at J, with 13 bases between the two ends. The CDR3 spells CASSSIGGSSYEQYF. The CDR3 nucleotides are TGTGCCAGCAGCTCTATCGGGGGCAGCTCCTACGAGCAGTACTTC.

This sequence joins TRBV7-6 and TRBJ2-1; D is unclear. The CDR3 has 12 amino acids. Germline assignment: CDR1 SGHVS and CDR2 FNYEAQ. The ends were cut back, 10 bases at V and 5 bases at J, with 12 bases in the middle. CDR3 nucleotides: TGTGCCACCCAAGGAGTGGACAATGAGCAGTTCTTC. It codes for CATQGVDNEQFF.

The chain joins TRBV20-1 to TRBJ2-5, with D perhaps assigned TRBD1 or TRBD2 (5 bases each). V was trimmed by 2 bases and J by 5 bases, leaving 21 bases between them. This CDR3 comprises 16 residues. Germline CDR1 and CDR2: DFQATT and SNEGSKA (reference sequence). The CDR3 loop reads CSARKVRGLPGETQYF. The DNA for the CDR3 is TGCAGTGCTAGAAAGGTTCGGGGCCTACCAGGGGAGACCCAGTACTTC.

This chain connects TRBV25-1 to TRBJ2-7, with D tentatively TRBD1 or TRBD2 (5 bases each). CDR1 and CDR2 (germline): MGHDK, SYGVNS. Trimming pared 3 bases from V and 13 bases from J, leaving 13 bases between. The CDR3 is 11 amino acids. The CDR3 sequence: CASSDTGTAYF. The CDR3 region has the DNA TGTGCCAGCAGTGATACGGGGACCGCATACTTC.

The V call is TRBV7-9, the J call TRBJ2-7; weak D call: TRBD2 (5 bases). The V end lost 5 bases, the J end lost 3 bases, and 17 bases lay between the germline ends. CDR1 and CDR2 (germline): SEHNR, FQNEAQ (reference sequence). The CDR3 spans 15 residues. The CDR3 reads CASSAGRVWGYEQYF. The CDR3 DNA reads TGTGCCAGCAGCGCGGGCCGGGTCTGGGGCTACGAGCAGTACTTC.

This clonotype appeared a few times. V and J are TRBV7-8 and TRBJ1-6; 7 bases align to TRBD1. The V segment lost 5 bases and the J segment 10 bases; nucleotides outside the gene matches: 8. The CDR3 runs 14 residues. The V gene's germline CDR1 is SGHVS and CDR2 FQNEAQ. CDR3 nucleotide sequence: TGTGCCAGCAGCCAAGACAGGGCAAGCTCACCCCTCCACTTT. Protein: CASSQDRASSPLHF.

Turning to this clonotype: A single base separates this from a much larger clone, so it may be a read error. The gene calls are TRBV12-3 or TRBV12-4 and TRBJ2-3; 9 bases line up with TRBD2. The CDR3 contains 12 residues. With 5 bases clipped from V and 12 bases from J, the junction kept 6 bases outside the gene matches. The CDR3 nucleotides are TGTGCCAGCAGTCTCGGCGGGACTAGCCAGTATTTT. Amino acid sequence: CASSLGGTSQYF.

The chain recombines TRBV6-2 or TRBV6-3 with TRBJ1-5; the D is unclear. V lost 1 base and J 5 bases, leaving 9 bases between the germline ends. In germline, CDR1 is MNHEY, CDR2 SVGEGT. The CDR3 runs 14 residues. CDR3 amino acids: CASSYFVRDQPQHF. CDR3 DNA: TGTGCCAGCAGTTACTTTGTGCGGGATCAGCCCCAGCATTTT.

The rearrangement links TRBV7-2 to TRBJ2-7, with a possible D match to TRBD2 (5 bases). The CDR3 runs 15 residues. Trimming took 1 base from V and 6 from J, leaving 16 bases between them. Per the germline V gene, CDR1 is SGHTA and CDR2 is FQGNSA. The CDR3, as DNA: TGTGCCAGCAGCTTAGGCCCATTAGAGGGCTTCGAGCAGTACTTC. Translated, it gives CASSLGPLEGFEQYF.

Comments on this clonotype: A much larger clone is a single base away; this may be a read error. The rearrangement links TRBV12-3 or TRBV12-4 to TRBJ1-4, with TRBD1 matching 9 bases. CDR3 length: 15 amino acids. Losses at the gene ends were 5 bases for V and 6 bases for J; bases not matched to a gene: 7. The CDR3 is CASSPRGTGYEKLFF. In DNA form, the CDR3 reads TGTGCCAGCAGTCCCCGAGGGACAGGGTATGAAAAACTGTTTTTT.

The chain is built from TRBV7-2 and TRBJ2-5; 9 positions agree with TRBD1. The V gene end was trimmed by 2 bases and the J gene end by 5 bases; junction bases not matched to a gene: 6. Germline CDR1 SGHTA, CDR2 FQGNSA. CDR3 length: 15 amino acids. CDR3 DNA sequence: TGTGCCAGCAGCTTAATAACAGGGGGCTGGGAGACCCAGTACTTC. Protein product: CASSLITGGWETQYF.

This clonotype was observed many times. The chain employs TRBV6-5 and TRBJ2-1; D tentatively fits TRBD1 or TRBD2 (6 bases each). Germline CDR1 is MNHEY and CDR2 is SVGAGI. Trimming took 2 bases from V and 0 from J, leaving 11 bases between them. This CDR3 region has 16 residues. As DNA, the CDR3 is TGTGCCAGCAGTTACATCGGGGGCAGCTCCTACAATGAGCAGTTCTTC. Protein sequence: CASSYIGGSSYNEQFF.

This clonotype was detected only a few times. J is TRBJ2-1 and V is TRBV29-1; 13 bases map to TRBD2. Germline loops: CDR1 SQVTM, CDR2 ANQGSEA. This CDR3 is 17 amino acids long. V shed 4 bases and J 2 bases; nucleotides not matched to a gene: 8. The CDR3, as DNA: TGCAGCGTTGTTCGGACTAGCGGGAGTGTGGCCTACAATGAGCAGTTCTTC. Amino acid sequence: CSVVRTSGSVAYNEQFF.

This clonotype was seen at least ten times. This chain joins TRBV10-3 and TRBJ1-3; TRBD1 matches 8 bases. The germline CDR1 and CDR2 sequences are ENHRY and SYGVKD. The CDR3 consists of 17 residues. Unmatched junction bases numbered 19, after V lost 8 bases and J lost 7 bases. The CDR3 region is CAIGEKTGEDGRNTIYF. The CDR3 region has the DNA TGTGCCATCGGGGAAAAGACAGGGGAGGACGGTAGGAACACCATATATTTT.

Many counts were recorded for this clonotype. V is TRBV12-3 or TRBV12-4 and J is TRBJ2-5; a weak D match, TRBD2 (5 bases). Trimming took 6 bases from V and 7 from J, leaving 15 bases between them. The CDR3 is made up of 13 amino acids. CDR3 coding DNA: TGTGCCAGCAGCCTAGCCCATGAAGGGACCCAGTACTTC. It yields the protein CASSLAHEGTQYF.

V usage is TRBV5-1 and J usage is TRBJ1-1, with 10 nucleotides matching TRBD1. Germline assignment: CDR1 SGHRS and CDR2 YFSETQ. The CDR3 is 16 amino acids. Trimming at V came to 3 bases and at J to 5 bases, leaving 10 bases not matched to a gene. CDR3 DNA sequence: TGCGCCAGCAGCTCAGAGCCGGGACAGGGGTGGACTGAAGCTTTCTTT. Its protein product is CASSSEPGQGWTEAFF. The full variable domain, rest sourced from reference TRBV5-1 and TRBJ1-1, is KAGVTQTPRYLIKTRGQQVTLSCSPISGHRSVSWYQQTPGQGLQFLFEYFSETQRNKGNFPGRFSGRQFSNSRSEMNVSTLELGDSALYLCASSSEPGQGWTEAFFGQGTRLTVV.

This sequence joins TRBV27 and TRBJ2-3; 15 nucleotides agree with TRBD2. Germline lookup yields CDR1 MNHEY and CDR2 SMNVEV (reference sequence). The CDR3 contains 17 residues. The trim removed 4 bases at V and 0 bases at J, leaving 2 bases unmatched. CDR3 nucleotide sequence: TGTGCCAGCAGTTACGGGACTAGCGGGAGGAGCACAGATACGCAGTATTTT. It yields the protein CASSYGTSGRSTDTQYF.

The CDR3 spells CASWVRERETQYF. CDR3 coding DNA: TGTGCCAGTTGGGTGCGGGAGCGGGAGACCCAGTACTTC. The chain is built from TRBV21-1 and TRBJ2-5; the table calls TRBD2, which could not be checked here. TRBV21-1 is given as a pseudogene. CDR3 length equals 13 residues.

Ten or more counts support this clonotype. V gene TRBV7-2 combines with J gene TRBJ2-7, with a weak D call TRBD2 (6 bases). V lost 5 bases and J lost 0, with 14 bases in between. There are 15 residues in the CDR3. Germline CDR1 SGHTA, CDR2 FQGNSA. CDR3 loop: CASSNRDLSSYEQYF. For the CDR3, the DNA is TGTGCCAGCAGCAATAGGGACTTGAGCTCCTACGAGCAGTACTTC.

This clonotype was seen only a few times. A much larger clone sits a single nucleotide away, making a read error possible. This rearrangement joins TRBV7-9 to TRBJ2-1; 9 nucleotides align to TRBD2. Germline V CDR1 and CDR2: SEHNR, FQNEAQ (reference sequence). The CDR3 is made up of 16 amino acids. This CDR3 reads CASGLWLAGAYNEQFF. In DNA form, the CDR3 reads TGTGCCAGCGGCTTATGGTTAGCGGGGGCCTACAATGAGCAGTTCTTC.

This clonotype appeared once. With a much larger clone just one base away, this may be a read error. The chain joins TRBV10-3 to TRBJ1-1; D remains unclear. The CDR3 runs to 13 residues. Germline lookup yields CDR1 ENHRY and CDR2 SYGVKD. The V end was cut by 4 bases, the J end by 3 bases, with 9 bases between. The CDR3 sequence: CAISVGDHTEAFF. In DNA form, the CDR3 reads TGTGCCATCAGTGTCGGCGACCACACTGAAGCTTTCTTT.

This clonotype was found once. A read error may explain this, as a much larger clone is one base away. It is likely a read error, because the conserved phenylalanine at the end of the CDR3 is missing. V and J are TRBV5-6 and TRBJ1-6, with D possibly being TRBD1 (5 bases). Germline-derived CDR1 and CDR2 are SGHDT and YYEEEE. V was shortened by 5 bases and J by 7 bases, with 13 bases between the two germline ends. There are 14 residues in the CDR3. CDR3 protein: CASRRGPRNSPLHL. The CDR3 DNA reads as TGTGCCAGCAGACGGGGACCGCGGAATTCACCCCTCCACTTG.

With regard to this clonotype: A clone one base away is much larger, so this may be a read error. This chain's CDR3 is CASSRDSNSPPHF. In DNA form, the CDR3 reads TGTGCCAGCAGTCGGGACAGTAATTCACCCCCCCACTTT. The rearrangement uses TRBV28 and TRBJ1-6; 7 bases line up with TRBD1. CDR3 length equals 13 residues. Germline V gene sequence: CDR1 MDHEN, CDR2 SYDVKM.

This clonotype has at least ten counts. The chain has TRBV5-1 and TRBJ1-5, with TRBD1 matching over 7 bases. Germline V gives CDR1 SGHRS, CDR2 YFSETQ. V gave up 0 bases and J gave up 6 bases; unmatched junction bases: 6. The CDR3 is made up of 15 amino acids. The CDR3 reads CASSLEGQLGQPQHF. The CDR3 DNA sequence: TGCGCCAGCAGCTTGGAGGGACAGCTTGGTCAGCCCCAGCATTTT.